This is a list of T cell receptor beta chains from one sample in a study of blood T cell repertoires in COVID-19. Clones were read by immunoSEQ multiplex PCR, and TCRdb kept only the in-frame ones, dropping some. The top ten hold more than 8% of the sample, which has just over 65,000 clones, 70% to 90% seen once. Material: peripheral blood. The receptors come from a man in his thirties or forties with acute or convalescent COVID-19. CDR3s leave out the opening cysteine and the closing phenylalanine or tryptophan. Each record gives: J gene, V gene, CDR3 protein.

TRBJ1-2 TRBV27 ASLYPGTGALNYGYT
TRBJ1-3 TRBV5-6 ASSETGGLSGNTIY
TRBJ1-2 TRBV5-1 ASSYGQGALGYT
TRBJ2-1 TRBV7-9 ASSLSDFNEQF
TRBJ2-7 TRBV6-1 ASSDEDFPFSYEQY
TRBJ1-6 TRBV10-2 ASGTGQSYNSPLH
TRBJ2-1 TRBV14 ASSQPGVSEQF
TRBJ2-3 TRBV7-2 ASSFIDTQY
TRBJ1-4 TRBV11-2 ASSLISTGGKLEKLF
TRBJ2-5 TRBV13 ASSLWGGISGETQY
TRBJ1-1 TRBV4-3 ASSQEPQGSNTEAF
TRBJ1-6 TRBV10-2 ASSERDNSPLH
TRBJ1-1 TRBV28 ASSFQQSFMNTEAF
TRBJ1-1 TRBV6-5 AIRGRGEAF
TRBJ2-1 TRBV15 ATSGGYGLAHEQF
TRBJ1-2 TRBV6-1 ASSEDQGFYGYT
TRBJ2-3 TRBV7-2 ASSLAPSRLARRDTQY
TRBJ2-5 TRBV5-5 ASSNRQGAGEETQY
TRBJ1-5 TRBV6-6 ASSYVDNNQPQH
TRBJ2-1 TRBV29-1 SARGGGGYNEQF
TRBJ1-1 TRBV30 AWSPTANTEAF
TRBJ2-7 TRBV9 ASSVGLGRSYEQY
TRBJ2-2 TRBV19 ASRWTSATPGELF
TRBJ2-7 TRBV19 ASSIGGGEQY
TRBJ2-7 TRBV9 ASSSGQEAYEQY
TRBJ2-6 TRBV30 ALRGGAGANVLT
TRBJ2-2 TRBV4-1 ASSRGGRATGELF
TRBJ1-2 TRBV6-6 ASSYSRGDGYT
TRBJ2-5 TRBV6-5 ASSYSSRQEGTQY
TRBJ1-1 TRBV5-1 ASSWGQNTEAF
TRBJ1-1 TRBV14 ASSQDLMGPNTEAF
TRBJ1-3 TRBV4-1 ASSQDGRGVGISGNTIY
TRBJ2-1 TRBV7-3 ASSSPRDRTYNEQF
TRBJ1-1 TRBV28 ASQTGGTANTEAF
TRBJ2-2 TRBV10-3 AIRPGTGTGNTGELF
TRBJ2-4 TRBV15 ATSRAGGDHAKNIQY
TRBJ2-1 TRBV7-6 ASSFRTGPWNEQF
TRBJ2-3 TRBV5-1 ASSPDSVDTQY
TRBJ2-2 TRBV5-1 ASSSKTGELF
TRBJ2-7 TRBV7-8 ASRRDGTSGSYEQY
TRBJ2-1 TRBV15 ATSRDNNEQF
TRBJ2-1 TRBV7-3 ASSLTGYNEQF
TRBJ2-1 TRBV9 ASSEQAGLGGEQF
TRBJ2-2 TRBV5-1 ASSRATSGSMGNTGELF
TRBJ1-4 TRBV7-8 ASSPNRGRSEKLF
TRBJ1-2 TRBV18 ASSPGQGAGYT
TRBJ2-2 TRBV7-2 ASSLEGFPGELF
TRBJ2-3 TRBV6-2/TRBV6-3 ASSWDWDTQY
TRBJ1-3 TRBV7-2 ASSPTGVSGNTIY
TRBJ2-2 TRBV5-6 ASSLFGRNTGELF
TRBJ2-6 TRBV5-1 ASRQGFFGANVLT
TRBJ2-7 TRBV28 ASSLGSGTYEQY
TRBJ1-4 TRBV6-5 ASNALRGINEKLF
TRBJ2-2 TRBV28 ASSPTLRGRTPGELF
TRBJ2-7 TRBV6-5 ASTGTVTYEQY